This TCR beta chain was sequenced during a study of resident and recirculating memory T cells in vitiligo. This CDR3 comprises 15 residues. Germline lookup yields CDR1 LNHDA and CDR2 SQIVND (reference sequence). With V trimmed by 7 bases and J by 1 base, 9 bases remained unmatched. Patients had received no treatment within the previous three months. Study-wide results and caveats: Vitiligo lesions lacked a unique dominant clone, and clonality varied.

Notes on this clone: Its specificity is unknown.

TCRdb's copy holds only in-frame clones and misses some; the assay was immunoSEQ multiplex PCR. This sample has 70,000 to 75,000 clones, with just over 90% found just once. Sample: blood. The chain carries TRBV19 and TRBJ2-5; 7 bases align to TRBD1. This clonotype was obtained from a male donor with vitiligo. The CDR3 bases are TGTGCCAGTACCTCCCCCACAGGGGCCCAAGAGACCCAGTACTTC. Amino acid sequence: CASTSPTGAQETQYF.